The 10 T cell receptor beta chains given below trace back to one sample, sequenced in a study of cytomegalovirus exposure and HLA in healthy donors. 60 Vbeta and 13 Jbeta primers were used in PCR. Some clones are missing from TCRdb's copy, which holds only in-frame ones; the method was immunoSEQ multiplex PCR. The table shows 84,000 or so clones, with 76% occurring only once. Sequencing used PBMCs. These receptors came from a male donor in good health and CMV-seronegative.

CDR3 residues: CASSPQGSGANVLTF. CDR3 DNA: TGTGCCAGCAGTCCCCAGGGCTCCGGGGCCAACGTCCTGACTTTC. The V gene is TRBV27, the J gene TRBJ2-6; maybe TRBD1 (5 bases). Trimming stripped 5 bases from V and 4 bases from J, with 12 bases between. The CDR3 extends over 15 amino acids. Per germline, CDR1 MNHEY and CDR2 SMNVEV (reference sequence).

This CDR3 reads CASSLAFGLSKETQYF. The CDR3 DNA sequence: TGCGCCAGCAGCTTGGCCTTTGGACTAAGCAAAGAGACCCAGTACTTC. This chain connects TRBV5-1 to TRBJ2-5; weak D call: TRBD2 (6 bases). The CDR3 length is 16 residues. V was cut by 0 bases and J by 3 bases, with 15 bases left in between. The germline V gene has CDR1 SGHRS and CDR2 YFSETQ. The whole variable domain, filled in from reference TRBV5-1 and TRBJ2-5, reads KAGVTQTPRYLIKTRGQQVTLSCSPISGHRSVSWYQQTPGQGLQFLFEYFSETQRNKGNFPGRFSGRQFSNSRSEMNVSTLELGDSALYLCASSLAFGLSKETQYFGPGTRLLVL.

The chain joins TRBV5-4 to TRBJ2-2; D gene uncertain. The V and J ends lost 0 bases and 5 bases respectively, with 11 bases between them. Germline values: CDR1 SGHNT, CDR2 YYREEE (reference sequence). The CDR3 sequence is 15 residues long. CDR3 residues: CASSLARGRTGELFF. The CDR3 DNA sequence: TGTGCCAGCAGCTTGGCCCGAGGTAGAACCGGGGAGCTGTTTTTT.

This chain connects TRBV11-2 to TRBJ1-1; possibly TRBD1 for D (5 bases). Germline V gives CDR1 SGHAT, CDR2 FQNNGV. V lost 1 base to trimming and J lost 5 bases, with 17 bases between them. This CDR3 has 16 amino acids. CDR3 nucleotide sequence: TGTGCCAGCAGCTTAGGAATTGGGGCTGGAGGGACTGAAGCTTTCTTT. Translation gives CASSLGIGAGGTEAFF.

This chain links TRBV6-1 with TRBJ1-1; the match to TRBD1 covers 9 bases. Per germline, CDR1 MNHNS and CDR2 SASEGT. The CDR3 runs 14 residues. V shed 2 bases and J 11 bases; nucleotides not matched to a gene: 9. In DNA form, the CDR3 reads TGTGCCAGCAGTGAATGGGACAGGGCCGCCTTTGCTTTCTTT. This sequence encodes CASSEWDRAAFAFF.

This chain uses TRBV27 with TRBJ1-3; no clear D gene. CDR1 MNHEY and CDR2 SMNVEV come from the germline V gene (reference sequence). Trimming cost V 6 bases and J 0 bases, with 9 bases left between them. The CDR3 covers 14 residues. This chain's CDR3 is CASSLTSSGNTIYF. The DNA for the CDR3 is TGTGCCAGCAGCCTCACCAGCTCTGGAAACACCATATATTTT.

J is TRBJ1-2 and V is TRBV7-2, with TRBD1 matching 12 bases. Unmatched junction bases numbered 12, after V lost 8 bases and J lost 5 bases. The CDR3 extends over 16 amino acids. Per germline, CDR1 SGHTA and CDR2 FQGNSA. This chain's CDR3 is CASGTGGSFLWYGYTF. CDR3 sequence (DNA): TGTGCCAGCGGGACAGGGGGCTCCTTTCTTTGGTATGGCTACACCTTC. Looking up the rest from reference TRBV7-2 and TRBJ1-2 gives the full variable domain: GAGVSQSPSNKVTEKGKDVELRCDPISGHTALYWYRQSLGQGLEFLIYFQGNSAPDKSGLPSDRFSAERTGGSVSTLTIQRTQQEDSAVYLCASGTGGSFLWYGYTFGSGTRLTVV.

The chain employs TRBV6-5 and TRBJ1-3; D is possibly TRBD1 (5 bases). Between the trimmed V and J ends, which lost 8 bases and 0 bases, there was a span of 8 bases. The CDR3 spans 13 residues. Germline V gene data show CDR1 as MNHEY and CDR2 as SVGAGI. CDR3 loop: CASGANSGNTIYF. The CDR3 nucleotides are TGTGCCAGCGGGGCTAACTCTGGAAACACCATATATTTT.

The chain combines TRBV6-5 with TRBJ1-2, with D perhaps TRBD1 (5 bases). Germline V gene data show CDR1 as MNHEY and CDR2 as SVGAGI. The V end was cut by 6 bases, the J end by 1 base, with 12 bases between. The CDR3 runs 14 residues. The CDR3 DNA sequence: TGTGCCAGCAGCCCTCGACAGAGTAACTATGGCTACACCTTC. The encoded protein is CASSPRQSNYGYTF.

The rearrangement uses TRBV5-6 and TRBJ1-4; no firm D call. V lost 1 base, J lost 7 bases, and 11 bases lay in between. In germline, CDR1 is SGHDT, CDR2 YYEEEE. CDR3 length: 14 amino acids. Here the CDR3 reads CASSLRGDTEKLFF. The CDR3 nucleotides read TGTGCCAGCAGCTTGCGCGGGGATACTGAAAAACTGTTTTTT.